This TCR beta chain was sequenced for a study of blood T cell repertoires in COVID-19. CDR3 size: 14 residues. The germline gives CDR1 SGHVS, CDR2 FQNEAQ. V was clipped by 1 base and J by 4 bases; unmatched bases: 0. This table comes from immunoSEQ multiplex PCR, and its TCRdb copy is limited to in-frame clones, with some not included. Among about 220,000 clones, around 89% were seen once, and the ten largest hold approximately 3.4%. Each participant's cohort was designated according to participant-reported clinical history. The clonotype originates from a woman between 18 and 29 years old in a cohort exposed to, infected with or recovered from COVID-19 (not recorded which). The chain employs TRBV7-8 and TRBJ2-5, with 10 bases matching TRBD1. The source material was PBMCs or T cells enriched from blood (not recorded which). CDR3 sequence reads: CASSLGDRGETQYF. The CDR3 nucleotides read TGTGCCAGCAGCTTAGGGGACAGGGGAGAGACCCAGTACTTC.